A selection of T cell receptor beta chains follows, all from one sample in a study of blood T cell repertoires in COVID-19. Assay used: immunoSEQ multiplex PCR; TCRdb lists only in-frame clones, some missing. The repertoire holds some 120,000 clones, 65% to 90% seen once, with around 10% in the top ten. Sequencing input: peripheral blood. The receptors derive from a human donor in a cohort sampled during active COVID-19. Both conserved end residues are part of each CDR3. The order of the fields is J gene, D gene, clone size, V gene, CDR3 protein, CDR3 DNA. A D gene is named only where the DNA matches it firmly. Clone size appears in some rows only: once, few, many, or a class for an expanded clone.

TRBJ1-6 - - TRBV2 CASSDSQGFSPLHF TGTGCCAGCAGTGATAGCCAGGGATTTTCACCCCTCCACTTT
TRBJ2-1 TRBD2 - TRBV19 CASSIDHRGGVSNEQFF TGTGCCAGTAGTATAGATCACCGGGGGGGGGTCAGCAATGAGCAGTTCTTC
TRBJ2-2 TRBD1 - TRBV4-1 CASSQDDRGGVGELFF TGCGCCAGCAGCCAAGATGACAGGGGGGGAGTCGGGGAGCTGTTTTTT
TRBJ1-4 - few TRBV6-5 CASSKDRGNEKLFF TGTGCCAGCAGTAAGGACAGAGGGAATGAAAAACTGTTTTTT
TRBJ1-5 - few TRBV7-9 CASSFQGQPQHF TGTGCCAGCAGCTTTCAGGGGCAGCCCCAGCATTTT
TRBJ2-3 TRBD2 - TRBV3-1/TRBV3-2 CASSQDRAGGLDTQYF TGTGCCAGCAGCCAAGATCGGGCGGGGGGGTTAGATACGCAGTATTTT
TRBJ2-3 - once TRBV5-1 CASSLGRQSTDTQYF TGCGCCAGCAGCTTGGGCCGACAGAGCACAGATACGCAGTATTTT
TRBJ2-7 TRBD1 - TRBV4-1 CASSPGQVGYEQYF TGCGCCAGCAGCCCAGGACAGGTTGGGTACGAGCAGTACTTC
TRBJ2-5 TRBD1 - TRBV5-5 CASSLIPPGQGDWGQETQYF TGTGCCAGCAGCTTAATACCCCCGGGACAGGGTGATTGGGGCCAAGAGACCCAGTACTTC
TRBJ2-7 - - TRBV11-2 CASSPPGFYEQYF TGTGCCAGCAGCCCTCCGGGGTTCTACGAGCAGTACTTC
TRBJ2-1 - many TRBV19 CAKAGPSSNEQFF TGTGCCAAGGCAGGGCCCTCCAGCAATGAGCAGTTCTTC
TRBJ2-5 - - TRBV7-6 CASSLQPAGAQETQYF TGTGCCAGCAGCTTACAACCGGCAGGGGCCCAAGAGACCCAGTACTTC
TRBJ1-1 - few TRBV29-1 CSVSPWGGNTEAFF TGCAGCGTTTCTCCCTGGGGGGGTAACACTGAAGCTTTCTTT
TRBJ1-2 - - TRBV5-5 CASSLGRNGYTF TGTGCCAGCAGCTTGGGGAGGAATGGCTACACCTTC
TRBJ1-5 TRBD1 few TRBV18 CASSPPSGQGVQPQHF TGTGCCAGCTCACCACCAAGCGGACAGGGCGTGCAGCCCCAGCATTTT
TRBJ1-6 - - TRBV11-1 CASSAFGQNSPLHF TGTGCCAGCAGCGCCTTTGGACAGAATTCACCCCTCCACTTT
TRBJ1-2 - - TRBV6-5 CASSIWTATNYGYTF TGTGCCAGCAGTATATGGACAGCTACTAACTATGGCTACACCTTC
TRBJ2-1 TRBD1 - TRBV7-9 CASSPGQGSYNEQFF TGTGCCAGCAGCCCCGGACAGGGGTCCTACAATGAGCAGTTCTTC
TRBJ1-6 TRBD1 - TRBV14 CASSRGQGYSPLHF TGTGCCAGCAGCCGTGGACAGGGGTATTCACCCCTCCACTTT
TRBJ2-3 TRBD2 - TRBV19 CASRTSGGRTSTDTQYF TGTGCCAGTAGGACTAGCGGGGGGCGGACTAGCACAGATACGCAGTATTTT
TRBJ2-5 TRBD2 - TRBV23-1 CASSQITVTSGGAGTETQYF TGCGCCAGCAGTCAAATAACGGTTACTAGCGGGGGGGCCGGGACAGAGACCCAGTACTTC
TRBJ2-1 TRBD2 - TRBV27 CASSPGLAGVPSYNEQFF TGTGCCAGCAGTCCGGGACTAGCGGGGGTCCCTTCCTACAATGAGCAGTTCTTC
TRBJ2-2 - - TRBV2 CASMGQVPGELFF TGTGCCAGCATGGGCCAGGTCCCCGGGGAGCTGTTTTTT
TRBJ1-2 - - TRBV7-2 CASSLSSAYGYTF TGTGCCAGCAGCTTATCCTCTGCGTATGGCTACACCTTC
TRBJ1-5 TRBD1 few TRBV27 CASSPGQAGVLYSNQPQHF TGTGCCAGCAGTCCAGGACAGGCAGGGGTCCTTTATAGCAATCAGCCCCAGCATTTT
TRBJ1-1 - - TRBV9 CASSALQGLDTEAFF TGTGCCAGCAGCGCGTTACAGGGTCTGGACACTGAAGCTTTCTTT
TRBJ1-2 TRBD1 - TRBV10-2 CASSEGTANYGYTF TGCGCCAGCAGTGAAGGGACAGCTAACTATGGCTACACCTTC
TRBJ1-5 - - TRBV19 CASSMDSYSNQPQHF TGTGCCAGTAGTATGGACAGTTATAGCAATCAGCCCCAGCATTTT
TRBJ2-7 TRBD1 - TRBV19 CASNQGQGVYEQYF TGTGCCAGTAACCAGGGACAGGGGGTCTACGAGCAGTACTTC
TRBJ2-7 - - TRBV5-1 CASSFTQAYEQYF TGCGCCAGCAGCTTCACACAGGCCTACGAGCAGTACTTC
TRBJ2-7 - - TRBV4-3 CASSQSRNSYEQYF TGCGCCAGCAGCCAGAGCCGTAACTCCTACGAGCAGTACTTC
TRBJ1-2 - - TRBV7-9 CASSFDSFYGYTF TGTGCCAGCAGCTTCGACAGCTTCTATGGCTACACCTTC
TRBJ2-1 TRBD2 few TRBV9 CASSVAGEGNEQFF TGTGCCAGCAGCGTAGCGGGGGAGGGCAATGAGCAGTTCTTC
TRBJ2-5 - - TRBV5-6 CASSFDRQETQYF TGTGCCAGCAGCTTTGACAGACAAGAGACCCAGTACTTC
TRBJ2-7 - - TRBV6-5 CASTSIGGYEQYF TGTGCCAGTACTTCCATAGGGGGCTACGAGCAGTACTTC
TRBJ2-7 TRBD1 few TRBV10-3 CAIKQGTDSYEQYF TGTGCCATCAAACAAGGGACAGATTCCTACGAGCAGTACTTC
TRBJ1-2 - - TRBV18 CASSPPNRAVYGYTF TGTGCCAGCTCACCACCCAACAGGGCTGTGTATGGCTACACCTTC
TRBJ2-7 - - TRBV19 CASSISRGLPYEQYF TGTGCCAGTAGTATATCCAGGGGCCTACCCTACGAGCAGTACTTC
TRBJ1-4 - few TRBV5-5 CASSLQVAATNEKLFF TGTGCCAGCAGCCTACAGGTGGCCGCAACTAATGAAAAACTGTTTTTT
TRBJ2-2 - - TRBV7-2 CASSLGVTGRAGELFF TGTGCCAGCAGCTTAGGGGTTACGGGAAGGGCCGGGGAGCTGTTTTTT
TRBJ2-2 TRBD1 - TRBV6-1 CASSEGTGNTGELFF TGTGCCAGCAGTGAAGGGACAGGGAACACCGGGGAGCTGTTTTTT
TRBJ1-6 TRBD1 - TRBV2 CASGGQGNSPLHF TGTGCCAGCGGCGGACAGGGGAATTCACCCCTCCACTTT
TRBJ2-2 - once TRBV29-1 CSVRLGASNTGELFF TGCAGCGTGCGGTTGGGGGCTTCGAACACCGGGGAGCTGTTTTTT
TRBJ2-5 TRBD2 - TRBV11-2 CASSSGLEETQYF TGTGCCAGCAGCTCCGGACTAGAGGAGACCCAGTACTTC
TRBJ1-1 - - TRBV7-2 CASSLGLQGTEAFF TGTGCCAGCAGCTTGGGTCTACAGGGCACTGAAGCTTTCTTT
TRBJ1-4 - - TRBV12-3/TRBV12-4 CASSLGGDEKLFF TGTGCCAGCAGTTTGGGAGGGGATGAAAAACTGTTTTTT
TRBJ2-7 - - TRBV27 CASSLRSRGGLYEQYF TGTGCCAGCAGTTTACGGTCGAGGGGGGGGTTGTACGAGCAGTACTTC
TRBJ2-3 - once TRBV4-1 CASSLNRLDTQYF TGCGCCAGCAGCCTAAACCGACTAGATACGCAGTATTTT
TRBJ2-3 - - TRBV10-1 CASSESGRGDAPDTQYF TGCGCCAGCAGTGAGTCTGGACGGGGTGACGCACCAGATACGCAGTATTTT
TRBJ2-3 - - TRBV15 CATSDGVVTDTQYF TGTGCCACCAGCGACGGGGTTGTCACAGATACGCAGTATTTT
TRBJ2-4 - - TRBV11-2 CASSLVGVKNIQYF TGTGCCAGCAGCTTAGTTGGAGTCAAAAACATTCAGTACTTC
TRBJ2-1 TRBD2 once TRBV11-2 CASSSTLAGFYNEQFF TGTGCCAGCAGCTCAACTCTAGCGGGGTTCTACAATGAGCAGTTCTTC
TRBJ2-2 - - TRBV7-2 CASSLVSTRELFF TGTGCCAGCAGCTTAGTTAGTACCAGGGAGCTGTTTTTT
TRBJ2-5 TRBD1 - TRBV7-7 CASSLGGTGGLETQYF TGTGCCAGCAGCTTAGGAGGGACAGGGGGCCTTGAGACCCAGTACTTC
TRBJ2-5 - - TRBV18 CASSPGIRETQYF TGTGCCAGCTCACCAGGTATTCGGGAGACCCAGTACTTC